Listed below are T cell receptor beta chains from one sample, sequenced in a study of shared clonotypes between healthy human individuals. The repertoire was sequenced with immunoSEQ multiplex PCR; TCRdb's copy has only in-frame clones and lacks some. Of roughly 1,100,000 clones listed, about 75% are singletons. Sequenced sample: memory CD4+ T cells sorted from blood. The receptors stem from a man aged 18 to 29 in good health. Both conserved end residues are part of each CDR3. The order of the fields is J gene, D gene, clone size, V gene, CDR3 DNA, CDR3 protein. A D gene is named only where the DNA matches it firmly. Size is omitted from some rows. Given values are once, few, many or a class for expanded clones.

J gene: TRBJ2-1; D gene: .; clone size: .; V gene: TRBV25-1; CDR3 DNA: TGTGCCAGCAGTGAATCTTTGTATGCGTCCAATGAGCAGTTCTTC; CDR3 protein: CASSESLYASNEQFF
J gene: TRBJ2-7; D gene: TRBD1; clone size: .; V gene: TRBV6-5; CDR3 DNA: TGTGCCAGCAATGCGGACAGGCCAAGCTCCTACGAGCAGTACTTC; CDR3 protein: CASNADRPSSYEQYF
J gene: TRBJ1-5; D gene: TRBD1; clone size: once; V gene: TRBV28; CDR3 DNA: TGTGCCAGCAGTTGGTCGACAGGGGACCGTCAGCCCCAGCATTTT; CDR3 protein: CASSWSTGDRQPQHF
J gene: TRBJ2-5; D gene: TRBD1; clone size: few; V gene: TRBV29-1; CDR3 DNA: TGCAGCGTTGGACGCCCCGGGGGGACAGGGTTTCAAGAGACCCAGTACTTC; CDR3 protein: CSVGRPGGTGFQETQYF
J gene: TRBJ1-1; D gene: TRBD1; clone size: .; V gene: TRBV10-3; CDR3 DNA: TGTGCCATCAGCAGGGGGGAGAACACTGAAGCTTTCTTT; CDR3 protein: CAISRGENTEAFF
J gene: TRBJ2-7; D gene: .; clone size: .; V gene: TRBV30; CDR3 DNA: TGTGCCTGGAGGGGAGGACGCCACGAGCAGTACTTC; CDR3 protein: CAWRGGRHEQYF
J gene: TRBJ1-6; D gene: .; clone size: .; V gene: TRBV18; CDR3 DNA: TGTGCCAGCTCGCAGGCCGAGTCCCGGTCACCCCTCCACTTT; CDR3 protein: CASSQAESRSPLHF
J gene: TRBJ2-3; D gene: .; clone size: .; V gene: TRBV4-1; CDR3 DNA: TGCGCCAGCAGCCAAGATGGGACGGCCGGCACAGATACGCAGTATTTT; CDR3 protein: CASSQDGTAGTDTQYF
J gene: TRBJ2-7; D gene: TRBD1; clone size: few; V gene: TRBV6-1; CDR3 DNA: TGTGCCAGCAGTACGGGACAGTACTACGAGCAGTACTTC; CDR3 protein: CASSTGQYYEQYF
J gene: TRBJ1-4; D gene: TRBD1; clone size: once; V gene: TRBV14; CDR3 DNA: TGTGCCAGCAGCCGCCTTACAGGGGGCGTCGGTGAAAAACTGTTTTTT; CDR3 protein: CASSRLTGGVGEKLFF
J gene: TRBJ2-6; D gene: TRBD1; clone size: .; V gene: TRBV2; CDR3 DNA: TGTGCCAGCAGCCGGACAGGCAGCGAGACTGGGGCCAACGTCCTGACTTTC; CDR3 protein: CASSRTGSETGANVLTF
J gene: TRBJ1-1; D gene: .; clone size: few; V gene: TRBV28; CDR3 DNA: TGTGCCAGCTACAGAAGTGACACTGAAGCTTTCTTT; CDR3 protein: CASYRSDTEAFF
J gene: TRBJ2-5; D gene: .; clone size: .; V gene: TRBV7-6; CDR3 DNA: TGTGCCAGCAGCGGCAGGGTAGGGAAAGGGGAGACCCAGTACTTC; CDR3 protein: CASSGRVGKGETQYF
J gene: TRBJ2-5; D gene: TRBD2; clone size: .; V gene: TRBV5-8; CDR3 DNA: TGTGCCAGCAGCCCAGGGACTAGCGGGGAAGAGACCCAGTACTTC; CDR3 protein: CASSPGTSGEETQYF
J gene: TRBJ1-1; D gene: .; clone size: many; V gene: TRBV7-2; CDR3 DNA: TGTGCCAGCAGCTTAGGGGGGAGGAACACTGAAGCTTTCTTT; CDR3 protein: CASSLGGRNTEAFF
J gene: TRBJ1-1; D gene: .; clone size: many; V gene: TRBV7-9; CDR3 DNA: TGTGCCAGCAGCCGAGACGGAAACACTGAAGCTTTCTTT; CDR3 protein: CASSRDGNTEAFF
J gene: TRBJ2-7; D gene: .; clone size: few; V gene: TRBV2; CDR3 DNA: TGTGCCAGCAGAGGGGGCCAGCGGACTACCTACGAGCAGTACTTC; CDR3 protein: CASRGGQRTTYEQYF
J gene: TRBJ1-1; D gene: .; clone size: .; V gene: TRBV5-8; CDR3 DNA: TGTGCCAGCAGCTTGATCCGGACTGAGGCTTTCTTT; CDR3 protein: CASSLIRTEAFF
J gene: TRBJ1-4; D gene: TRBD1; clone size: .; V gene: TRBV5-1; CDR3 DNA: TGCGCCAGCAGCTTGGAGGGACAGGGGACCGAAAAACTGTTTTTT; CDR3 protein: CASSLEGQGTEKLFF
J gene: TRBJ1-2; D gene: .; clone size: .; V gene: TRBV2; CDR3 DNA: TGTGCCAGCAGTGATGACCGGACTACTAACTATGGCTACACCTTC; CDR3 protein: CASSDDRTTNYGYTF
J gene: TRBJ1-2; D gene: TRBD1; clone size: .; V gene: TRBV18; CDR3 DNA: TGTGCCAGCTCACCCGGGACAGGGCGGAACTATGGCTACACCTTC; CDR3 protein: CASSPGTGRNYGYTF
J gene: TRBJ1-2; D gene: .; clone size: .; V gene: TRBV11-2; CDR3 DNA: TGTGCCAGCAGCCCGCAAACAGGGTATGGCTACACCTTC; CDR3 protein: CASSPQTGYGYTF
J gene: TRBJ1-1; D gene: TRBD1; clone size: few; V gene: TRBV9; CDR3 DNA: TGTGCCAGCAGCGTAGATGGACAGGGCGGGGGTTCAAATGAAGCTTTCTTT; CDR3 protein: CASSVDGQGGGSNEAFF
J gene: TRBJ2-5; D gene: TRBD1; clone size: .; V gene: TRBV5-1; CDR3 DNA: TGCGCCAGCAGGGGACAGGGGCGAGAGACCCAGTACTTC; CDR3 protein: CASRGQGRETQYF
J gene: TRBJ2-7; D gene: TRBD2; clone size: few; V gene: TRBV5-1; CDR3 DNA: TGCGCCAGCAGGAGGGGAGGGGACGGTTCGTACGAGCAGTACTTC; CDR3 protein: CASRRGGDGSYEQYF
J gene: TRBJ2-7; D gene: .; clone size: .; V gene: TRBV4-3; CDR3 DNA: TGCGCCAGCACCTCAAGGGATTACCGCTACGAGCAGTACTTC; CDR3 protein: CASTSRDYRYEQYF
J gene: TRBJ2-1; D gene: TRBD1; clone size: once; V gene: TRBV5-1; CDR3 DNA: TGCGCCAGCAGCTCAAACGGACAGGGTATGAATGAGCAGTTCTTC; CDR3 protein: CASSSNGQGMNEQFF
J gene: TRBJ1-2; D gene: .; clone size: .; V gene: TRBV2; CDR3 DNA: TGTGCCAGCTCCGGGGATTCAGGTGGCTACACCTTC; CDR3 protein: CASSGDSGGYTF
J gene: TRBJ2-3; D gene: .; clone size: .; V gene: TRBV18; CDR3 DNA: TGTGCCAGCTCACCACGGGATTCTAGCACAGATACGCAGTATTTT; CDR3 protein: CASSPRDSSTDTQYF
J gene: TRBJ1-6; D gene: .; clone size: .; V gene: TRBV7-9; CDR3 DNA: TGTGCCAGCAGCCCATCGGGGGGAGGCTTGAGTTCACCCCTCCACTTT; CDR3 protein: CASSPSGGGLSSPLHF
J gene: TRBJ2-7; D gene: TRBD2; clone size: .; V gene: TRBV2; CDR3 DNA: TGTGCCAGCAAGGCTAGCGGGAGTAATGAGCAGTACTTC; CDR3 protein: CASKASGSNEQYF
J gene: TRBJ1-2; D gene: .; clone size: few; V gene: TRBV4-3; CDR3 DNA: TGCGCCAGCAGCCAAGATCCCGGGGGCGCGGGCTATGGCTACACCTTC; CDR3 protein: CASSQDPGGAGYGYTF
J gene: TRBJ1-6; D gene: .; clone size: many; V gene: TRBV6-6; CDR3 DNA: TGTGCCAGCAGCCTGGGGGCGGCCTATAATTCACCCCTCCACTTT; CDR3 protein: CASSLGAAYNSPLHF
J gene: TRBJ2-3; D gene: .; clone size: .; V gene: TRBV19; CDR3 DNA: TGTGCCAGTACCAGCCACATGGAAGATACGCAGTATTTT; CDR3 protein: CASTSHMEDTQYF
J gene: TRBJ1-3; D gene: .; clone size: .; V gene: TRBV7-9; CDR3 DNA: TGTGCCAGTGCCTCGAGGCTGAGCTCTGGAAACACCATATATTTT; CDR3 protein: CASASRLSSGNTIYF
J gene: TRBJ2-3; D gene: .; clone size: .; V gene: TRBV4-1; CDR3 DNA: TGCGCCAGCAGCCAATCGACCGGGCCCCTGGGCGCAGATACGCAGTATTTT; CDR3 protein: CASSQSTGPLGADTQYF
J gene: TRBJ1-1; D gene: .; clone size: .; V gene: TRBV18; CDR3 DNA: TGTGCCAGCTCACCACGTTTGACAGGTATGAACACTGAAGCTTTCTTT; CDR3 protein: CASSPRLTGMNTEAFF
J gene: TRBJ2-3; D gene: .; clone size: .; V gene: TRBV10-3; CDR3 DNA: TGTGCCATCACCAGGGAAGCCACAGATACGCAGTATTTT; CDR3 protein: CAITREATDTQYF
J gene: TRBJ1-5; D gene: TRBD1; clone size: .; V gene: TRBV19; CDR3 DNA: TGTGCCAGTAGTATGCGGGACAGGACGTATCAGCCCCAGCATTTT; CDR3 protein: CASSMRDRTYQPQHF
J gene: TRBJ1-1; D gene: .; clone size: few; V gene: TRBV5-6; CDR3 DNA: TGTGCCAGCAGCTTGGTACAGGGCTACACTGAAGCTTTCTTT; CDR3 protein: CASSLVQGYTEAFF
J gene: TRBJ1-5; D gene: .; clone size: .; V gene: TRBV7-7; CDR3 DNA: TGTGCTAGCAGCTCGACTGGGCCCCGGCTTTACAATCAGCCCCAGCATTTT; CDR3 protein: CASSSTGPRLYNQPQHF
J gene: TRBJ2-7; D gene: TRBD1; clone size: .; V gene: TRBV28; CDR3 DNA: TGTGCCAGCAGCACGCGGACAGGGGGACTGAACGAGCAGTACTTC; CDR3 protein: CASSTRTGGLNEQYF
J gene: TRBJ2-2; D gene: .; clone size: .; V gene: TRBV10-1; CDR3 DNA: TGCGCCAGCAGCGGGAGGAACACCGGGGAGCTGTTTTTT; CDR3 protein: CASSGRNTGELFF
J gene: TRBJ2-7; D gene: TRBD1; clone size: .; V gene: TRBV5-8; CDR3 DNA: TGTGCCAGCAGCTCAAGACAGGGAAAAATCTACGAGCAGTACTTC; CDR3 protein: CASSSRQGKIYEQYF